This T cell receptor beta chain was captured by sequencing in a study of glioma-infiltrating T cells listed by TCRdb under 2016. Broadly, across the study: Glioma tissue, non-neoplastic brain tissue and matched peripheral blood mononuclear cells were used as sources from which TCR alpha- and beta-chain repertoires were sequenced. To gauge divergence between tissue and blood T-cell populations, every tissue-infiltrating repertoire was compared against the peripheral blood repertoire from the same patient. Three low-grade glioma patients, roughly eight primary glioblastoma patients, and three non-glioma patients who contributed non-neoplastic brain tissue made up the paired cohort. Study-level results and caveats: VJ-independent divergence between tissue and blood was found to be below expectation in non-neoplastic patients but above expectation in all gliomas, particularly low-grade gliomas. Group comparisons were based on small numbers of patients: three non-neoplastic, three low-grade glioma and eight glioblastoma patients. Very few CDR3 sequences were found to be shared between tissue and blood, and this scarcity was attributed to high CDR3 diversity and limited sampling.

TCR alpha and beta CDR3 regions were amplified with the iRepertoire nested amplicon-rescue multiplex PCR (arm-PCR) platform from RNA. For one-step reverse transcription and amplification, 100-400 ng of tissue mRNA or PBMC total RNA was used as input. After bead purification, a secondary multiplex PCR added Illumina adapters, and libraries were gel-purified between 200 and 400 bp. The libraries contained internal 6-nucleotide barcodes that were used for demultiplexing. Libraries were sequenced on an Illumina MiSeq with 2x220 or 2x250 nucleotide paired-end reads. The authors' analysis ran thus. FLASH 1.2.11 was used to merge paired reads, and BWA-MEM then aligned the reads to the GRCh37 human genome before TRA and TRB reads were extracted. An IMGT-derived reference of cassette sequences and CDR3 motifs, with pseudogenes included, was used for V and J assignment. Reads were translated in three frames, and productive CDR3s were defined by a C…FGXG motif without stop codons. A clonotype was defined as a unique combination of a V-J cassette pair and a CDR3 amino acid sequence. Reads were filtered by Hamming distance, thresholded by each sample's sequence error rate in mapped regions. The public sequencing data were trimmed at Q25 with fastp and processed into clonotypes with MiXCR by TCRdb, which kept only in-frame beta chains. Every CDR3 protein is listed once, alongside the most common genes and DNA of its rows. V and J calls and clone size were set by TCRdb, not the authors. The sample table lists 150,000 or so distinct CDR3 sequences, about two fifths of them with a count of one. The ten largest clones represent around 18% of the sample.

Concerning this clonotype: What antigen it recognizes has not been identified. No base quality information exists; no much larger clone differs at one position.

The germline V gene (reference sequence) gives CDR1 as LGHDT and CDR2 as YNNKEL. V is pared back by 1 base and J by 5 bases, with 12 bases lying between the germline termini. Measured from the cysteine to the phenylalanine, the CDR3 is 15 residues long. CDR3 DNA only is kept here, 45 bases in frame from base 1. The material sequenced was glioma tissue, nonneoplastic brain tissue, or PBMCs (not recorded which). The receptor was isolated from a human donor with low-grade glioma or glioblastoma, undergoing nonglioma brain surgery, or in good health (not recorded which). The V and J segments used are TRBV3-1 and TRBJ2-1; the D gene is not confidently resolved. The CDR3 reads CASSQAWSSHNEQFF. The nucleotide sequence reads TGTGCCAGCAGCCAAGCGTGGAGCTCTCACAATGAGCAGTTCTTC.